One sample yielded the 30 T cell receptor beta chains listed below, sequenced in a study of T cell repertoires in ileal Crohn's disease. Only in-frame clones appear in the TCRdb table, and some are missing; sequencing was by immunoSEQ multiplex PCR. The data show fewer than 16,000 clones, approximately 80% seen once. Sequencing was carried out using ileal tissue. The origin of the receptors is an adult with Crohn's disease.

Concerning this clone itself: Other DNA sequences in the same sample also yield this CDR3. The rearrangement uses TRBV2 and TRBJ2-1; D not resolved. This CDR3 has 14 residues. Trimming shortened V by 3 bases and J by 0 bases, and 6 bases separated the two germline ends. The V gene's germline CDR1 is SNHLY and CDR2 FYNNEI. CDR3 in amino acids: CASSDPSSYNEQFF. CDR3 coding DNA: TGTGCCAGCAGTGACCCGAGCTCCTACAATGAGCAGTTCTTC.

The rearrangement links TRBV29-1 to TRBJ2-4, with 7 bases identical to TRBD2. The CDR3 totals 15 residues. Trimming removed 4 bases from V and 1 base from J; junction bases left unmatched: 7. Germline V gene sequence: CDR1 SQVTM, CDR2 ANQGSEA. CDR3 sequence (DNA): TGCAGCGTTGTTCGCGGGAGTGTTGCCAAAAACATTCAGTACTTC. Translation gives CSVVRGSVAKNIQYF. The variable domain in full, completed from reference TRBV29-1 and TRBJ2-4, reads SAVISQKPSRDICQRGTSLTIQCQVDSQVTMMFWYRQQPGQSLTLIATANQGSEATYESGFVIDKFPISRPNLTFSTLTVSNMSPEDSSIYLCSVVRGSVAKNIQYFGAGTRLSVL.

The CDR3 loop reads CASRAGTGGGGYTF. The CDR3 nucleotides are TGTGCCAGCAGGGCCGGGACAGGGGGAGGTGGCTACACCTTC. The J gene is TRBJ1-2, the V gene TRBV6-5; 11 bases map to TRBD1. The germline CDR1 and CDR2 sequences are MNHEY and SVGAGI. J gave up 7 bases and V 6 bases, and 7 bases lay outside the gene matches. The CDR3 has 14 residues.

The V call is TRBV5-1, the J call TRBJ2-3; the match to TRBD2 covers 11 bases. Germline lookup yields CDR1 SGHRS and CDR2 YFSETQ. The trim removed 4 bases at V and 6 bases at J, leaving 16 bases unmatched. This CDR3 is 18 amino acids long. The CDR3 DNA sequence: TGCGCCAGCAGCCCGATCGCCCCTAGCGGGAGGCCCCGGGATACGCAGTATTTT. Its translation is CASSPIAPSGRPRDTQYF.

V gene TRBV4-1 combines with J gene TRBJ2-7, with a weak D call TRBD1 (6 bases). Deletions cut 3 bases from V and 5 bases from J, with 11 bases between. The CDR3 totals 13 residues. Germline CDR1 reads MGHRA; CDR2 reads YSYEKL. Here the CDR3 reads CASSQTQGNEQYF. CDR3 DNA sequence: TGCGCCAGCAGCCAGACACAGGGAAACGAGCAGTACTTC.

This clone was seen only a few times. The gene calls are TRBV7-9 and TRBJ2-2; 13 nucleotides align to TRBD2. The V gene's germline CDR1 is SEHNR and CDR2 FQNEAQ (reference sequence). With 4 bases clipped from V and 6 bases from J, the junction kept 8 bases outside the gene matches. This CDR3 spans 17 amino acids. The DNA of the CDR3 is TGTGCCAGCAGCTCAATACTAGCGGGAGGGTTGGCCGGGGAGCTGTTTTTT. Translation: CASSSILAGGLAGELFF.

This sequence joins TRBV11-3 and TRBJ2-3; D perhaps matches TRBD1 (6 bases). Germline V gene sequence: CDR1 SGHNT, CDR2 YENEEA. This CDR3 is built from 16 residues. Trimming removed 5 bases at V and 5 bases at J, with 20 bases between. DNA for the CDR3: TGTGCCAGCAGCCCAGGGGCGGTCGGCGGAGGAGATACGCAGTATTTT. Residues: CASSPGAVGGGDTQYF.

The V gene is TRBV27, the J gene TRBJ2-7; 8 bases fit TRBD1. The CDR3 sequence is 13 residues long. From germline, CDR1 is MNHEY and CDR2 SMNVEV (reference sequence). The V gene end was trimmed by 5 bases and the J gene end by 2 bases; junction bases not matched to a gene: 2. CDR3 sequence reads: CASSPTGAYEQYF. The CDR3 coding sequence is TGTGCCAGCAGTCCGACAGGGGCCTACGAGCAGTACTTC.

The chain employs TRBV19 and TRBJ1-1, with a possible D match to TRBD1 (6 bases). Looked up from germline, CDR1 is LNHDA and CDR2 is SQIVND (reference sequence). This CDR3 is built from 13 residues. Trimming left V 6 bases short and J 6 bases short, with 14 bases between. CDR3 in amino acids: CASSPTGTAEAFF. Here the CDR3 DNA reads TGTGCCAGTAGCCCAACAGGGACGGCTGAAGCTTTCTTT.

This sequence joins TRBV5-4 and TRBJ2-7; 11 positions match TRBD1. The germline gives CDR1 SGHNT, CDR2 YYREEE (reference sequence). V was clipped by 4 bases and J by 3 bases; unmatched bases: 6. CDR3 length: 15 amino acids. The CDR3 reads CASSPGQGANYEQYF. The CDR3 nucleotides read TGTGCCAGCAGCCCCGGACAGGGGGCGAACTACGAGCAGTACTTC.

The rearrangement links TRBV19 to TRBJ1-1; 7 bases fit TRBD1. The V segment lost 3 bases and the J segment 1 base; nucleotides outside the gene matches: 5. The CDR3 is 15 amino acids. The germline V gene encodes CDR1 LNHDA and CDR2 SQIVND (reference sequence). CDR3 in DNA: TGTGCCAGTAGTATGCTCGGACAGGCGAACACTGAAGCTTTCTTT. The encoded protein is CASSMLGQANTEAFF.

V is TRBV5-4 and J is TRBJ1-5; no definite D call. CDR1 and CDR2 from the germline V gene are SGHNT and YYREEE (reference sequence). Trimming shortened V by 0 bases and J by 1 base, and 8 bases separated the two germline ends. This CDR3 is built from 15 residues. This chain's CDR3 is CASSLGGGSNQPQHF. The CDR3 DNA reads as TGTGCCAGCAGCTTGGGGGGAGGGAGCAATCAGCCCCAGCATTTT.

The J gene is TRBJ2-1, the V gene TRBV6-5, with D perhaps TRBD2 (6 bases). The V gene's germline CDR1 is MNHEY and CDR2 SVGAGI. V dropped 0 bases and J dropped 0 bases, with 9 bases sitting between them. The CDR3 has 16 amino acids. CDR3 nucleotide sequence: TGTGCCAGCAGTTACTCGGCGGGGAGCTCCTACAATGAGCAGTTCTTC. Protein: CASSYSAGSSYNEQFF.

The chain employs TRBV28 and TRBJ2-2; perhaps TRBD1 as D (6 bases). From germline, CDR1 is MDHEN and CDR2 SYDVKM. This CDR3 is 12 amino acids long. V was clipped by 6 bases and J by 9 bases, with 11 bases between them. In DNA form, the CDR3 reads TGTGCCAGCAGCCACAGGGTGAGGGAGCTGTTTTTT. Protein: CASSHRVRELFF.

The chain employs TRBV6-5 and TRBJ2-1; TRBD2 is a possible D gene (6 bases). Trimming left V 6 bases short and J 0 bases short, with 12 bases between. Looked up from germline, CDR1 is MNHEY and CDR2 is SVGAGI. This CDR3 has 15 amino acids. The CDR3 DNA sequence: TGTGCCAGCAGCCTCGTAGCGGACTCCTACAATGAGCAGTTCTTC. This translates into CASSLVADSYNEQFF.

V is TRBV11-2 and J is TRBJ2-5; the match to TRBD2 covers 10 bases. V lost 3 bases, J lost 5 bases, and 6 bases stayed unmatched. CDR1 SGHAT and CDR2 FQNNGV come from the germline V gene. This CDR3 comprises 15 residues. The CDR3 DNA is TGTGCCAGCAGCTTCCAGCGGGGGGGTTGGGAGACCCAGTACTTC. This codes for CASSFQRGGWETQYF. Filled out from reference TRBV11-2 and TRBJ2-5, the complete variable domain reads EAGVAQSPRYKIIEKRQSVAFWCNPISGHATLYWYQQILGQGPKLLIQFQNNGVVDDSQLPKDRFSAERLKGVDSTLKIQPAKLEDSAVYLCASSFQRGGWETQYFGPGTRLLVL.

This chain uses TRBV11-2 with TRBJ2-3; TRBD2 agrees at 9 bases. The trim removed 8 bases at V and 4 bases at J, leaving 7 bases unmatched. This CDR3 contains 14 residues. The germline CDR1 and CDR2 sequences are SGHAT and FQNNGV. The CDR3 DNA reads TGTGCCAGCGGCGGGAGGGCCCTATCAGATACGCAGTATTTT. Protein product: CASGGRALSDTQYF.

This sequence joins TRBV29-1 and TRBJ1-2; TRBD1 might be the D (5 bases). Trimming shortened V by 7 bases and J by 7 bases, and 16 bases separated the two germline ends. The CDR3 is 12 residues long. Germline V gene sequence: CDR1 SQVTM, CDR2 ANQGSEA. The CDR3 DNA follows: TGCAGCGCTGATCAGGGAAGGAGTGGCTACACCTTC. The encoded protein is CSADQGRSGYTF. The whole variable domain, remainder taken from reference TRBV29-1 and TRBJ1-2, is SAVISQKPSRDICQRGTSLTIQCQVDSQVTMMFWYRQQPGQSLTLIATANQGSEATYESGFVIDKFPISRPNLTFSTLTVSNMSPEDSSIYLCSADQGRSGYTFGSGTRLTVV.

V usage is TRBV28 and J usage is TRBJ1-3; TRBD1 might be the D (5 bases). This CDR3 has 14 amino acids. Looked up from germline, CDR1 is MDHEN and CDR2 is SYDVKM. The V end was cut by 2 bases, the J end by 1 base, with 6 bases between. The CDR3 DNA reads TGTGCCAGCAGTTTAGCAGGGTCTGGAAACACCATATATTTT. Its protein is CASSLAGSGNTIYF.

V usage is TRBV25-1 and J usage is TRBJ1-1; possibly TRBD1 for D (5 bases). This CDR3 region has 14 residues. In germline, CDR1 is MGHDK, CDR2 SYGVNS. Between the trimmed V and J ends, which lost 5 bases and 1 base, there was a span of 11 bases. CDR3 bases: TGTGCCAGCAGTCTCGGGGGGGGGAACACTGAAGCTTTCTTT. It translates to CASSLGGGNTEAFF.

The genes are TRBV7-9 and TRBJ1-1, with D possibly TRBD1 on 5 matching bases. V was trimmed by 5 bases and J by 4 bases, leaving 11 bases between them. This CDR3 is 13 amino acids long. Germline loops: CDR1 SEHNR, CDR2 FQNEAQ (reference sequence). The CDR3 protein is CASSQGGLTEAFF. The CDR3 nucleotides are TGTGCCAGCAGCCAGGGAGGGCTCACTGAAGCTTTCTTT.

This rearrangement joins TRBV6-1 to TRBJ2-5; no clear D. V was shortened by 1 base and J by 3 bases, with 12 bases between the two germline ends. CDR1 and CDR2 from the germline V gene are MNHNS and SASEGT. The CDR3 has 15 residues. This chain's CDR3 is CASSEGFRTEETQYF. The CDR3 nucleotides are TGTGCCAGCAGTGAAGGGTTTAGAACGGAAGAGACCCAGTACTTC.

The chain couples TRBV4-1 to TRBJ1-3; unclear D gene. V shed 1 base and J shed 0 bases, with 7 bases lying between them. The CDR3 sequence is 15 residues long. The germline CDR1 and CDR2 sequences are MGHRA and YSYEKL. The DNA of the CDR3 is TGCGCCAGCAGCCAAGTAACAGTCTCTGGAAACACCATATATTTT. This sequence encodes CASSQVTVSGNTIYF.

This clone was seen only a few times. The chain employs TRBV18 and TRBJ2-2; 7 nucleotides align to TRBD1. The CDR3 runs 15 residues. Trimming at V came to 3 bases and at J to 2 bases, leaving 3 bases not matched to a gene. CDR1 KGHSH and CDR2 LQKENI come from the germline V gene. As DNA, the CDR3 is TGTGCCAGCTCACCGGACAGGCTTAACACCGGGGAGCTGTTTTTT. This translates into CASSPDRLNTGELFF.

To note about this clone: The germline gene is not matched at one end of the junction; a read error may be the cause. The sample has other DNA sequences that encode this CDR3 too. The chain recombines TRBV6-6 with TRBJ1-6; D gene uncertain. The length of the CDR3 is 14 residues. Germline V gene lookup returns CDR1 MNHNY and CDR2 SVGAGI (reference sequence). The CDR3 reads CASSYSAYNSPLHF. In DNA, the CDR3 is TGTGCCAGCAGTTACTCAGCATATAATTCCCCCCTCCACTTT.

This CDR3 reads CASSSQSRQGRGGELFF. CDR3 DNA: TGTGCCAGCAGCTCCCAATCCAGACAGGGCAGGGGCGGGGAGCTGTTTTTT. The rearrangement joins TRBV11-3 to TRBJ2-2; 7 bases fit TRBD1. V was pared by 4 bases and J by 7 bases, with 15 bases of the junction left unmatched. The CDR3 spans 17 residues. Germline V gene data show CDR1 as SGHNT and CDR2 as YENEEA.

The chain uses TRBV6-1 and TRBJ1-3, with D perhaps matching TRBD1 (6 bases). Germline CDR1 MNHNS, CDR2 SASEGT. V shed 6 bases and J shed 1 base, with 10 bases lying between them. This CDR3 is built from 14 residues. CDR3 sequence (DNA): TGTGCCAGCAGCATAGGACAGTCTGGAAACACCATATATTTT. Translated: CASSIGQSGNTIYF.

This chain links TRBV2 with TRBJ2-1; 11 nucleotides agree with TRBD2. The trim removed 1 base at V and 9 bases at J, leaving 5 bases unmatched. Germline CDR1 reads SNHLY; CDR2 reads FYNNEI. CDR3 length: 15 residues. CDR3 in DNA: TGTGCCAGCAGTGAAGGACTAGCGGGGTTCGTTGAGCAGTTCTTC. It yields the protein CASSEGLAGFVEQFF.

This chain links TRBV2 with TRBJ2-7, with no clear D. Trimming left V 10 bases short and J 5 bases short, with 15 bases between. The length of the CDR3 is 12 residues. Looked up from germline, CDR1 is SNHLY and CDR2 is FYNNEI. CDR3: CATSWAPNEQYF. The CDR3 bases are TGTGCCACCTCATGGGCCCCAAACGAGCAGTACTTC.

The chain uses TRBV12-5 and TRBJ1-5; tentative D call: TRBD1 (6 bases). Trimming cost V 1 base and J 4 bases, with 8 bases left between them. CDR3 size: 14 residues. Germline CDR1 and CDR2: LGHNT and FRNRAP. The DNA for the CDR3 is TGTGCTAGTGGTTTGGGGACAGCTAATCAGCCCCAGCATTTT. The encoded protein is CASGLGTANQPQHF. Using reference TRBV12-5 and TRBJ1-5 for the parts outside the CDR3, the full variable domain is DARVTQTPRHKVTEMGQEVTMRCQPILGHNTVFWYRQTMMQGLELLAYFRNRAPLDDSGMPKDRFSAEMPDATLATLKIQPSEPRDSAVYFCASGLGTANQPQHFGDGTRLSIL.